Below, one TCR beta chain is given with its context. Its antigen has not been determined. It has no much larger one-base neighbor in the sample; base qualities were not kept. V lost 4 bases and J lost 1 base; the stretch between them is 14 bases long. The CDR3 has 16 amino acids, counting the end cysteine and phenylalanine. The CDR3 DNA has 48 bases and is translated from base 1. Taken from the germline V gene, the CDR1 and CDR2 loops are SNHLY and FYNNEI. Donors were around 37 systemically healthy Caucasian individuals from Russia aged about 6 to 100 years. Each donor gave ten milliliters of peripheral blood, collected into EDTA-treated Vacutainer tubes. Ficoll-Paque density-gradient centrifugation was used to isolate PBMCs, with at least 6 million obtained per sample. Total RNA was extracted from PBMCs with Trizol reagent, with at least 5 micrograms obtained per sample. Naive CD45RAhigh/CD27high T cell percentages were measured by flow cytometry on a PBMC aliquot from every donor.

The library was made by 5' RACE. The sequencing machine was an Illumina HiSeq 2500. A second about 6 to 11 cycle PCR used a sample-barcoded 5' primer and a J-beta primer mix. A template-switch 5' adaptor carrying 12 random nucleotides introduced a unique molecular identifier onto each TCR beta cDNA molecule. Each sample yielded at least 2.5 million CDR3-containing paired-end reads. First-strand cDNA synthesis was performed from all RNA using the Mint cDNA synthesis kit, with priming by a TRBC-specific oligonucleotide. Following uracil-DNA glycosylase treatment, a first 18-cycle PCR with universal primers M1SS and BC2_uni_R was performed on all cDNA. As for the authors' bioinformatics: For normalization, 1 million high-quality reads, each with a distinct molecular identifier, were randomly selected from each sample. Instead of being binned into consensus sequences, reads that shared molecular identifiers were thrown out. CDR3 identification, clonotype clustering and error correction used MiTCR with a Q25 quality threshold and the strictest error-elimination algorithm. A nonparametric unseen species model using Euler transformation provided a lower-bound estimate of total TCR beta diversity. The public sequencing data were trimmed at Q25 with fastp and processed into clonotypes with MiXCR by TCRdb, which kept only in-frame beta chains. For every CDR3 protein sequence, its rows merge into one entry that carries the most common genes and DNA. What appears here as the V and J calls and clone size reflects TCRdb's work, not the paper's. The sample includes approximately 800,000 distinct CDR3 sequences, with 20% to 30% observed a single time. Less than 3.5% of the sample belongs to the ten largest clones.

These data belong to a study of blood T cells in healthy people across ages (dated by TCRdb to about 2015). Background on the whole study: In model experiments, roughly one uniquely barcoded TCR beta cDNA molecule per two T cells was captured by template switching. Four age groups were formed from the donors: young (average approximately 16 years), middle-aged (around 39), aged (approximately 60) and long-lived (82). Age-related changes in TCR beta repertoire diversity were measured in the study by deep sequencing normalized with unique cDNA molecular identifiers. For two donors (one aged 18 to 29 and one aged 80 or older), the study analyzed two additional independent replicas of 1 million unique cDNA reads from the same blood draw. Broad study findings and their caveats: Estimates of total diversity based on one million sequenced T cells were regarded as lower bounds and as underestimates. The percentage of naive T cells measured by flow cytometry correlated strongly with observed TCR beta diversity. As age increased, observed TCR beta diversity per million T cells dropped in a roughly linear way, and a significant reduction was already evident by age 40. Compared with the aged group, the long-lived group had more naive CD4+ T cells, fewer expanded clones and increased TCR diversity, a pattern suggesting age selection. Because profiling used bulk unsorted PBMCs, naive and antigen-experienced compartments could not be compared conclusively. The CMV infection status of donors was not known, potentially confounding age-related changes in expanded clonotypes.

The same data also contributed to another study, on T cells of mothers and their children. Reported in the second study: Donors were nine systemically healthy Caucasian individuals: three mothers and their six children. cDNA synthesis used all of the extracted RNA, with 1.5 ug of RNA in each 15 ul reaction. In the second PCR, sample barcodes and 2-4 random nucleotides were introduced via the M1S primer. Each mother yielded over 8.5 million TCR beta CDR3 reads and each child 2.5 million to 3 million reads. In both related and unrelated pairs, thymic selection shapes the output of TCR recombination in a similar way, with inherited differences having only a minor effect. Related mother-child pairs always showed normalized repertoire overlap that was slightly higher than in unrelated mother-child pairs, though the difference was never significant. No persistent microchimeric T cell clones were found, with a detection sensitivity of approximately 110 clones per million clonotypes. Deep NGS was used in the study to compare the TCR beta repertoires of mothers and children and to look for features that separate related mother-child pairs from unrelated individuals. On average, the children were roughly 11 +/- 4 years old, while the mothers were 40 +/- 4 years old. After adapter ligation with NEBNext reagents, the libraries were sequenced on Illumina HiSeq 2000 with 100+100 nt paired-end reads. To avoid cross-contamination, the mother libraries and the child libraries were prepared a month apart and sequenced in separate runs. For each donor, somewhere between 500,000 and 2,000,000 distinct TCR beta clonotypes were identified. Naive TCR beta clonotypes were estimated from low-frequency clonotypes matched to each donor's FACS-determined naive share, without sorting.

Sample: blood. The chain uses TRBV2 and TRBJ2-1, with the D gene not clear enough to name. This sequence originates from a boy between 10 and 17 years old in good health. The nucleotide sequence reads as follows: TGTGCCAGCAGTGTGAAGGTGTTAGGGTCCTACAATGAGCAGTTCTTC. Its product reads: CASSVKVLGSYNEQFF.